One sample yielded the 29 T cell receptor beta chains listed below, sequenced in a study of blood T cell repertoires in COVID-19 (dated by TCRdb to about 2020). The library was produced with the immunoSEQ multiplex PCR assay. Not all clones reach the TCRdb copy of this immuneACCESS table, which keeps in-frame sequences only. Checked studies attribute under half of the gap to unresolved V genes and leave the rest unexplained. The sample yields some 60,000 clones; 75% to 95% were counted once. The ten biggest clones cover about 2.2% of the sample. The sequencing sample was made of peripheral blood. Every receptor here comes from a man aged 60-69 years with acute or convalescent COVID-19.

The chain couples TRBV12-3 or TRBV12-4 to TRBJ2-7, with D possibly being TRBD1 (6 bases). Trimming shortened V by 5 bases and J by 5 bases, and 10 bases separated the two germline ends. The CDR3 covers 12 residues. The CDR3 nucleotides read TGTGCCAGCAGTAACACAGGGAACGAGCAGTACTTC. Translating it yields CASSNTGNEQYF.

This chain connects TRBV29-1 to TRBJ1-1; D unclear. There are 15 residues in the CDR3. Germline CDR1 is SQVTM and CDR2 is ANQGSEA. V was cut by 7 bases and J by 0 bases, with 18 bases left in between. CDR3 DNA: TGCAGCGCTAAAACGAGGGTCCAGGTGAACACTGAAGCTTTCTTT. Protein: CSAKTRVQVNTEAFF.

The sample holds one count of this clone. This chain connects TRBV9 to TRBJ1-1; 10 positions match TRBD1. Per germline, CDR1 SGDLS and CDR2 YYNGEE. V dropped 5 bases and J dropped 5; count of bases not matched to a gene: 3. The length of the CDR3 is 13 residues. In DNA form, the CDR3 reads TGTGCCAGCAGTGAGGGACAGGGGACTGAAGCTTTCTTT. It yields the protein CASSEGQGTEAFF.

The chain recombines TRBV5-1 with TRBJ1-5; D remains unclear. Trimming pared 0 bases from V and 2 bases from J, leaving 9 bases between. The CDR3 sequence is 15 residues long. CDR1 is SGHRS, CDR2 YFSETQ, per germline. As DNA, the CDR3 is TGCGCCAGCAGCTTGGGCGGTTCGGGCAATCAGCCCCAGCATTTT. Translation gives CASSLGGSGNQPQHF.

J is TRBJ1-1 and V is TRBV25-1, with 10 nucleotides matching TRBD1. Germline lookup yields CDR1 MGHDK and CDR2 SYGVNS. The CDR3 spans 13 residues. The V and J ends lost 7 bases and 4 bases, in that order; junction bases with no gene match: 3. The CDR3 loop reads CASKTGGFTEAFF. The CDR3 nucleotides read TGTGCCAGCAAGACAGGGGGCTTCACTGAAGCTTTCTTT.

DNA of the CDR3: TGTGCCAGCAGAATAGGGAACAGGGATGTTGACACTGAAGCTTTCTTT. It codes for CASRIGNRDVDTEAFF. The genes are TRBV7-8 and TRBJ1-1; the D gene is possibly TRBD1 (6 bases). The V end was cut by 6 bases, the J end by 3 bases, with 20 bases between. CDR1 is SGHVS and CDR2 is FQNEAQ in the germline V gene. This CDR3 region has 16 residues.

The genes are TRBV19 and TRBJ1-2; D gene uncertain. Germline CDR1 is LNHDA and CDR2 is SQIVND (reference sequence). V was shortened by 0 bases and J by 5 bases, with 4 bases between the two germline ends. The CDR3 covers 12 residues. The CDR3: CASSIEQYGYTF. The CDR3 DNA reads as TGTGCCAGTAGTATAGAGCAGTATGGCTACACCTTC.

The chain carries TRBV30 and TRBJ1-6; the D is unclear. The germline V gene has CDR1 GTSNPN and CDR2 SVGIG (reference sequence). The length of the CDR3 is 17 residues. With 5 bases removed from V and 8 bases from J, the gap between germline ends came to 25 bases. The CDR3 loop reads CAWDPGSGWSLDSPLHF. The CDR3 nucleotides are TGTGCCTGGGACCCGGGCAGCGGGTGGTCTCTCGATTCACCCCTCCACTTT.

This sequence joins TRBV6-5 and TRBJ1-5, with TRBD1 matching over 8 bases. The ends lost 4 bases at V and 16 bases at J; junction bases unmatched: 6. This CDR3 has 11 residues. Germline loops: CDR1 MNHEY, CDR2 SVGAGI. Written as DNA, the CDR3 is TGTGCCAGCAGTTCGGGACAGGTCCTCCATTTT. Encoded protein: CASSSGQVLHF.

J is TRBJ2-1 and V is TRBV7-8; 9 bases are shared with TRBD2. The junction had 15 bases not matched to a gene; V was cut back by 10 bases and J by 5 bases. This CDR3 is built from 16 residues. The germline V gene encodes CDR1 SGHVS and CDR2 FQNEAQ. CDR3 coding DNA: TGTGCCACCTATCCCCGGAATAGCGGGAGTAACAATGAGCAGTTCTTC. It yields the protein CATYPRNSGSNNEQFF.

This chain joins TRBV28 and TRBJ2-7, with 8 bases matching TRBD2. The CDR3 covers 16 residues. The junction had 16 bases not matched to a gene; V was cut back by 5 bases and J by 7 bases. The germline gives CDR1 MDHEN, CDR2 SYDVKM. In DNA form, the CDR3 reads TGTGCCAGCAGTCTGACTAGCGCAACCTGGGTAGGGGAGCAGTACTTC. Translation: CASSLTSATWVGEQYF.

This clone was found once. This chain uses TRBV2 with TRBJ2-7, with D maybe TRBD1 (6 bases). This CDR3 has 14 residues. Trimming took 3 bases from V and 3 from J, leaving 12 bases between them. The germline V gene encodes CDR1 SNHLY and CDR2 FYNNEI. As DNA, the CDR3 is TGTGCCAGCAGTGATCTAGACAGGAACTACGAGCAGTACTTC. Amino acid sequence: CASSDLDRNYEQYF.

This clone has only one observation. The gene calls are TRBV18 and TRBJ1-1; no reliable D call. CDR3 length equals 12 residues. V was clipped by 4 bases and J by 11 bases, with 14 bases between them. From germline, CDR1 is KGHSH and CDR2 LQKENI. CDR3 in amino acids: CASSLSDRGAFF. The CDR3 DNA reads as TGTGCCAGCTCACTAAGCGACCGAGGGGCTTTCTTT.

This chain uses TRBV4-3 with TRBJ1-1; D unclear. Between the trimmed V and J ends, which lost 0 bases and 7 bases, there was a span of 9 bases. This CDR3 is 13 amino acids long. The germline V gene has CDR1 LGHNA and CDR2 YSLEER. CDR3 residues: CASSQDFAGEAFF. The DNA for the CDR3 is TGCGCCAGCAGCCAAGATTTTGCAGGTGAAGCTTTCTTT.

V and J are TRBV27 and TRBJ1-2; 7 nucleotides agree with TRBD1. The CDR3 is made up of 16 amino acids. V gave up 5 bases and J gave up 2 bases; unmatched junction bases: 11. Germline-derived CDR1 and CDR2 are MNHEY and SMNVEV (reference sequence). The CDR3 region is CASSRQGTDLNYGYTF. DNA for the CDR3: TGTGCCAGCAGTCGACAAGGGACAGACCTAAACTATGGCTACACCTTC.

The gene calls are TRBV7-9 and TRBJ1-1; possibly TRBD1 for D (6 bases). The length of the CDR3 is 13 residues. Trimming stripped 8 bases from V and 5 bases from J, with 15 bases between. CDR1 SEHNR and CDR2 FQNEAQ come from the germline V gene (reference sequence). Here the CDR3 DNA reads TGTGCCAGCGGTTACCCAGGGGTTACTGAAGCTTTCTTT. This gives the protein CASGYPGVTEAFF.

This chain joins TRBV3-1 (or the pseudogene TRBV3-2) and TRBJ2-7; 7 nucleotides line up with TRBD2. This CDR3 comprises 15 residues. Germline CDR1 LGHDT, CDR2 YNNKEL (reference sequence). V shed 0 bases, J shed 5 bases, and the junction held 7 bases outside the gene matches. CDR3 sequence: CASSQEAGEPHEQYF. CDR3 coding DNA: TGTGCCAGCAGCCAAGAGGCGGGAGAACCCCACGAGCAGTACTTC.

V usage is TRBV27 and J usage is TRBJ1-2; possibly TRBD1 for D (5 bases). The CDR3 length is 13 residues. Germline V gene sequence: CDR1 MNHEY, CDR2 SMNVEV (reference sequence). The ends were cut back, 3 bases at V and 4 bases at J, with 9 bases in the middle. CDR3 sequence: CASSLAGPYGYTF. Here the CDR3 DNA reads TGTGCCAGCAGTTTGGCGGGACCCTATGGCTACACCTTC.

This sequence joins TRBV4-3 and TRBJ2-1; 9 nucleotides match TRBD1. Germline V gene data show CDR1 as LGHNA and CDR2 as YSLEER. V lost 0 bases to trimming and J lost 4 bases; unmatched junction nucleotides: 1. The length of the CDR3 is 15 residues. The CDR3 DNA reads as TGCGCCAGCAGCCAAGAGGGACAGGGATACAATGAGCAGTTCTTC. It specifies CASSQEGQGYNEQFF.

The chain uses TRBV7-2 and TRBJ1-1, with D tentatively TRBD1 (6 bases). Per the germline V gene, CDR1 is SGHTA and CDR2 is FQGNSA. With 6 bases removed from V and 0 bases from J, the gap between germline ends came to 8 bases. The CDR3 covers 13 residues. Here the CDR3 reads CASRDSLNTEAFF. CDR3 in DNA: TGTGCCAGCAGGGACAGTTTGAACACTGAAGCTTTCTTT.

The chain's CDR3 is CASSQDWAVAGELFF. DNA for the CDR3: TGCGCCAGCAGCCAAGATTGGGCTGTTGCCGGGGAGCTGTTTTTT. This chain connects TRBV4-1 to TRBJ2-2; D unresolved. This CDR3 is 15 amino acids long. V was trimmed by 0 bases and J by 6 bases, leaving 11 bases between them. The V gene's germline CDR1 is MGHRA and CDR2 YSYEKL.

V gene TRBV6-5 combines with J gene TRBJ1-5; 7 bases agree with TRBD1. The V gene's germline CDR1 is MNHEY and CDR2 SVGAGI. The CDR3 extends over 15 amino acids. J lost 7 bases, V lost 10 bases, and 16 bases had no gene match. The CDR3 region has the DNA TGTGCCACTCGTGATAGGCACAGGGGTGACCAGCCCCAGCATTTT. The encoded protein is CATRDRHRGDQPQHF.

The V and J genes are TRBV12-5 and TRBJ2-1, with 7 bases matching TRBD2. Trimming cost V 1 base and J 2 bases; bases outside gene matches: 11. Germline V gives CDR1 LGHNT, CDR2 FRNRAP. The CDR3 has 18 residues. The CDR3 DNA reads TGTGCTAGTGGTTTGGCGGGCCCTTTGCGGGAGACCTACAATGAGCAGTTCTTC. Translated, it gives CASGLAGPLRETYNEQFF.

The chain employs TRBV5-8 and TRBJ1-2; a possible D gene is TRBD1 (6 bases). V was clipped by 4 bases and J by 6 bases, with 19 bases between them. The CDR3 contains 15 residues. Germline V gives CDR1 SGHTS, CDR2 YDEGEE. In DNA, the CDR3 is TGTGCCAGCAGCGGGTATGTCACAGGGAGAGATGGCTACACCTTC. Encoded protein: CASSGYVTGRDGYTF.

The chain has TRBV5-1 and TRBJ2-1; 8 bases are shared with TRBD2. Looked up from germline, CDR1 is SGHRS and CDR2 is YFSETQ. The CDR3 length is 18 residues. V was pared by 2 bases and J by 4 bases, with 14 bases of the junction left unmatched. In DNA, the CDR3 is TGCGCCAGCAGCTTCCCCTTAGGGCGGGAGGTGTTTTACAATGAGCAGTTCTTC. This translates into CASSFPLGREVFYNEQFF. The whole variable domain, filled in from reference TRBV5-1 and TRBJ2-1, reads KAGVTQTPRYLIKTRGQQVTLSCSPISGHRSVSWYQQTPGQGLQFLFEYFSETQRNKGNFPGRFSGRQFSNSRSEMNVSTLELGDSALYLCASSFPLGREVFYNEQFFGPGTRLTVL.

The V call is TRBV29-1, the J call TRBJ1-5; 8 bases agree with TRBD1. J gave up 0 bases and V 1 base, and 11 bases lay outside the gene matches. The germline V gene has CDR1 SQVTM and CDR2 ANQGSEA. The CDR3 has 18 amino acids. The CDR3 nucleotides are TGCAGCGTTGAAGGAGGGACAGGAGGAGTTTATAGCAATCAGCCCCAGCATTTT. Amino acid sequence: CSVEGGTGGVYSNQPQHF.

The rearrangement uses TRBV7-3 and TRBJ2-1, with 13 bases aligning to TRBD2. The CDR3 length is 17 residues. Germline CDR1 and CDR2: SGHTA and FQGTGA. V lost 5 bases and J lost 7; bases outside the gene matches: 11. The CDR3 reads CASSPRGGLAGRNEQFF. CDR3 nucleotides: TGTGCCAGCAGCCCCCGGGGGGGACTAGCGGGAAGAAATGAGCAGTTCTTC.

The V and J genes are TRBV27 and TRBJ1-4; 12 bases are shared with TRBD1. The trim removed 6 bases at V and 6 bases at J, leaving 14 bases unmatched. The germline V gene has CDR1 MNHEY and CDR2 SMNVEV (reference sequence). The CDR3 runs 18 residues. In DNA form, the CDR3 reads TGTGCCAGCAGCTATGCCGGGACAGGGGGCCGGGTATATGAAAAACTGTTTTTT. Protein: CASSYAGTGGRVYEKLFF.

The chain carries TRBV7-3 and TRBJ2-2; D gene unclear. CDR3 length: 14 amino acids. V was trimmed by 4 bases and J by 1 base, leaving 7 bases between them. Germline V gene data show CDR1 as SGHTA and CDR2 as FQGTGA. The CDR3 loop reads CASSYKLNTGELFF. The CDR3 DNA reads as TGTGCCAGCAGCTACAAATTGAACACCGGGGAGCTGTTTTTT.